What follows is one T cell receptor beta chain and its context. Germline values: CDR1 MNHNS, CDR2 SASEGT. V lost 2 bases and J lost 4; bases outside the gene matches: 12. This CDR3 has 17 residues. The record originates from a study of blood T cell repertoires in COVID-19. Study summary: Italy, Spain and the United States were the sources of the convalescent and acute COVID-19 samples.

Study processing details: Nucleated cell number was recorded as an estimate derived from reference gene primer amplification. TCRdb keeps only in-frame clones here, not all; method: immunoSEQ multiplex PCR. The V and J calls and clone size come from that table; D and trimming were worked out from the DNA. The sample holds under 200,000 clones; roughly 84% are singletons and the top ten take around 2.4%. Specimen: peripheral blood. This chain links TRBV6-1 with TRBJ2-5, with 8 bases fitting TRBD2. The sequence was collected from a human donor with acute or convalescent COVID-19. The donor label of this sample is uncertain. CDR3 coding DNA: TGTGCCAGCAGTGAATTAATGACAGCGGGAGTACCAGAGACCCAGTACTTC. It encodes CASSELMTAGVPETQYF.